Sequencing of this TCR beta chain was carried out in a study of cytomegalovirus exposure and HLA in healthy donors. Overall study: Out of about 170 million T cells, an earlier analysis found around 110 million unique TCR beta sequences in total. Whole-study findings and limits: Later analysis demonstrated an association between a missense DCLRE1C variant and TCR beta V- and J-gene trimming. In an earlier analysis, most TCR beta V segments were productive about 87% or about 30% of the time. Per a later analysis, 18,000 or so TCR beta sequences showed association with HLA alleles at 0.05 false discovery rate.

CDR1 MNHNS and CDR2 SASEGT come from the germline V gene. The CDR3 has 14 amino acids. It was with 60 Vbeta and 13 Jbeta primers that the PCR ran. Profiling relied on immunoSEQ multiplex PCR, and the TCRdb table lists in-frame clones only, not all of them. The data show about 140,000 clones, roughly 9% seen once. Details on this clone: The target antigen is unknown.

This chain links TRBV6-1 with TRBJ2-5; D is unresolved. Matching the DNA end better, TRBJ2-7 makes the J call doubtful. This clonotype originated in a woman in her forties in good health and CMV-seropositive. Sequencing was done on a sample of PBMCs. The CDR3 DNA is TGTGCCAGCAGTGAAGCAGGCACAGACTACGAGCAGTACTTC. It specifies CASSEAGTDYEQYF.